Sequencing of this T cell receptor (beta chain) was carried out in a study of T-cell memory formation after mild COVID-19. Findings and caveats of the study: Day 15 to 85 contracting clones showed balanced CD4/CD8; day 15 to 37 expanders favored CD4+. That cross-reactive memory joined was suggested by some responding clones appearing in pre-infection memory.

Trimming removed 2 bases from V and 4 bases from J; junction bases left unmatched: 6. Germline values: CDR1 SEHNR, CDR2 FQNEAQ (reference sequence). CDR3 size: 17 residues. Comment on this clonotype: The antigen is undetermined.

TCRdb used MiXCR to reprocess the 5' RACE reads, holding one entry per CDR3 protein. The repertoire includes 450,000 to 700,000 distinct CDR3 sequences, about a sixth of them detected once, and more than 10% sits in the top ten. The receptor was derived from an adult woman who had mild COVID-19 (a few samples of this study predate the infection). Cell type and time point are not known. Material for sequencing was PBMCs or a T cell subset sorted from them (not recorded which). The chain employs TRBV7-9 and TRBJ2-3; TRBD2 aligns across 13 bases. The CDR3 coding sequence is TGTGCCAGCAGCTTATCCCGGACTAGCGGGGGTGCAGATACGCAGTATTTT. This codes for CASSLSRTSGGADTQYF. The whole variable domain, filled in from reference TRBV7-9 and TRBJ2-3, reads DTGVSQNPRHKITKRGQNVTFRCDPISEHNRLYWYRQTLGQGPEFLTYFQNEAQLEKSRLLSDRFSAERPKGSFSTLEIQRTEQGDSAMYLCASSLSRTSGGADTQYFGPGTRLTVL.